These 22 T cell receptor beta chains came from one sample sequenced in a study of T cells after yellow fever vaccination. TCRdb ran MiXCR on the 5' RACE reads and lists one entry per CDR3 protein. The sample has 200,000 to 300,000 distinct CDR3 sequences; 5.5% to 8.5% are singletons. The starting material was CD4+ T cells sorted from PBMCs, obtained on the day of the yellow fever booster vaccination. All receptors come from a man aged 25 to 40 who received the YFV17D yellow fever vaccine.

This clonotype was seen only a few times. The chain links TRBV5-4 to TRBJ2-7; the match to TRBD2 covers 10 bases. Germline CDR1 reads SGHNT; CDR2 reads YYREEE (reference sequence). J lost 2 bases, V lost 2 bases, and 4 bases had no gene match. The CDR3 runs 15 residues. CDR3 coding DNA: TGTGCCAGCAGCTTACGGACTAGCGGAACCTACGAGCAGTACTTC. Amino acid sequence: CASSLRTSGTYEQYF.

This clonotype was picked up a small number of times. This sequence joins TRBV6-1 and TRBJ1-2, with a weak D call TRBD1 (6 bases). CDR3 size: 15 residues. The germline CDR1 and CDR2 sequences are MNHNS and SASEGT. Trimming pared 8 bases from V and 4 bases from J, leaving 20 bases between. The CDR3 reads CASLSPGEGGYGYTF. The CDR3 DNA reads TGTGCCAGCCTCTCACCAGGGGAGGGAGGCTATGGCTACACCTTC.

This chain links TRBV10-1 with TRBJ2-2, with no clear D. CDR1 and CDR2 (germline): WNHNN, SYGVQD (reference sequence). The CDR3 is 15 residues long. V shed 0 bases and J shed 6 bases, with 11 bases lying between them. CDR3 region: CASSESTRWPGELFF. DNA of the CDR3: TGCGCCAGCAGTGAGTCGACGAGGTGGCCCGGGGAGCTGTTTTTT.

This clonotype was picked up many times. The gene calls are TRBV9 and TRBJ2-5; possibly TRBD1 for D (5 bases). From germline, CDR1 is SGDLS and CDR2 YYNGEE. Deletions cut 4 bases from V and 5 bases from J, with 12 bases between. The CDR3 contains 13 residues. This chain's CDR3 is CASSSQDLETQYF. CDR3 sequence (DNA): TGTGCCAGCAGCTCACAGGACCTGGAGACCCAGTACTTC.

The table lists this clonotype with a few counts. The chain recombines TRBV5-1 with TRBJ2-1; D gene uncertain. The length of the CDR3 is 16 residues. Germline CDR1 and CDR2: SGHRS and YFSETQ. The V end lost 2 bases, the J end lost 0 bases, and 12 bases lay between the germline ends. The CDR3 here is CASSFRGASSYNEQFF. CDR3 nucleotide sequence: TGCGCCAGCAGCTTCCGCGGAGCCAGCTCCTACAATGAGCAGTTCTTC.

This chain links TRBV10-3 with TRBJ2-7; TRBD1 aligns across 10 bases. From germline, CDR1 is ENHRY and CDR2 SYGVKD. The J segment lost 0 bases and the V segment lost 4 bases, leaving 3 bases of the junction unmatched. There are 15 residues in the CDR3. The DNA of the CDR3 is TGTGCCATCAGTGGGGACAGGGGTTTCTCCTACGAGCAGTACTTC. This translates into CAISGDRGFSYEQYF.

The rearrangement links TRBV7-2 to TRBJ2-1; 7 bases are shared with TRBD1. The germline gives CDR1 SGHTA, CDR2 FQGNSA. The CDR3 has 16 amino acids. Trimming cost V 1 base and J 8 bases; bases outside gene matches: 11. CDR3 DNA: TGTGCCAGCAGCTTAGTAGAGGGGGCCGGGTATTATGAGCAGTTCTTC. It translates to CASSLVEGAGYYEQFF.

In its sample, this clonotype was seen many times. The J gene is TRBJ2-3, the V gene TRBV3-1, with TRBD2 matching over 11 bases. Germline V lookup: CDR1 LGHDT, CDR2 YNNKEL (reference sequence). V gave up 6 bases and J gave up 2 bases; unmatched junction bases: 4. The CDR3 extends over 15 amino acids. CDR3 sequence (DNA): TGTGCCAGCAGGTCTAGCGGGAGGTTCACAGATACGCAGTATTTT. It specifies CASRSSGRFTDTQYF.

About this clonotype itself: A much larger clone lies a single base off, so this may be a read error. The chain combines TRBV20-1 with TRBJ2-3, with 8 positions matching TRBD2. CDR3 length: 14 amino acids. CDR1 and CDR2 from the germline V gene are DFQATT and SNEGSKA (reference sequence). V lost 3 bases to trimming and J lost 3 bases; unmatched junction nucleotides: 5. CDR3 sequence reads: CSARSGRWTDTQYF. The CDR3 DNA sequence: TGCAGTGCTAGGAGCGGGAGATGGACAGATACGCAGTATTTT.

In this sample, this clonotype turned up many times. The rearrangement links TRBV7-9 to TRBJ2-7; D is ambiguous. CDR1 and CDR2 from the germline V gene are SEHNR and FQNEAQ (reference sequence). Trimming took off 5 bases at V and 3 bases at J, with 8 bases between the two ends. The length of the CDR3 is 12 residues. The chain's CDR3 is CASSKQFYEQYF. In DNA form, the CDR3 reads TGTGCCAGCAGCAAACAGTTCTACGAGCAGTACTTC.

This clonotype has a count of ten or more. The chain is built from TRBV12-3 or TRBV12-4 and TRBJ2-1; 9 nucleotides line up with TRBD2. V lost 5 bases, J lost 2 bases, and 7 bases stayed unmatched. This CDR3 comprises 16 residues. The CDR3 coding sequence is TGTGCCAGCAGTCCGCTGGGACTAGCAGCCTACAATGAGCAGTTCTTC. Protein product: CASSPLGLAAYNEQFF.

This clonotype has just a few counts. The chain links TRBV18 to TRBJ1-5; 8 nucleotides align to TRBD1. V lost 4 bases and J lost 5; bases outside the gene matches: 7. The V gene's germline CDR1 is KGHSH and CDR2 LQKENI. CDR3 size: 15 residues. CDR3 loop: CASSQLGTGYQPQHF. The CDR3 DNA reads TGTGCCAGCTCACAACTCGGGACAGGCTATCAGCCCCAGCATTTT.

The chain recombines TRBV20-1 with TRBJ2-2; maybe TRBD2 (6 bases). The germline CDR1 and CDR2 sequences are DFQATT and SNEGSKA (reference sequence). V was clipped by 1 base and J by 7 bases, with 10 bases between them. The CDR3 contains 13 residues. The CDR3 DNA sequence: TGCAGTGCTAGAGGCGGGATGGGCGGGGAGCTGTTTTTT. It yields the protein CSARGGMGGELFF.

The sample holds a few counts of this clonotype. This sequence joins TRBV10-3 and TRBJ1-1; 8 nucleotides line up with TRBD1. CDR3 length: 14 residues. Germline values: CDR1 ENHRY, CDR2 SYGVKD. With 6 bases clipped from V and 1 base from J, the junction kept 4 bases outside the gene matches. CDR3 DNA: TGTGCCATCAGGTCACAGGGGGGGAACACTGAAGCTTTCTTT. It encodes CAIRSQGGNTEAFF.

This clonotype was seen only a few times. The chain couples TRBV29-1 to TRBJ1-1; D gene unclear. This CDR3 region has 15 residues. V was shortened by 3 bases and J by 0 bases, with 14 bases between the two germline ends. Per the germline V gene, CDR1 is SQVTM and CDR2 is ANQGSEA. The CDR3 is CSVDIFTALNTEAFF. In DNA form, the CDR3 reads TGCAGCGTTGACATATTTACAGCCCTGAACACTGAAGCTTTCTTT.

The chain employs TRBV12-3 or TRBV12-4 and TRBJ1-1; D uncertain. With 3 bases removed from V and 2 bases from J, the gap between germline ends came to 10 bases. This CDR3 has 14 residues. The CDR3 DNA sequence: TGTGCCAGCAGTTTTGCGGGAGGCAACACTGAAGCTTTCTTT. It encodes CASSFAGGNTEAFF.

This chain connects TRBV4-3 to TRBJ1-3; no firm D call. V was pared by 4 bases and J by 1 base, with 11 bases between. The CDR3 totals 15 residues. CDR1 is LGHNA, CDR2 YSLEER, per germline. The CDR3 DNA is TGCGCCAGCAGCCCCGCCTGGAGATCTGGAAACACCATATATTTT. It encodes CASSPAWRSGNTIYF.

This chain joins TRBV15 and TRBJ2-1; perhaps TRBD1 as D (5 bases). This CDR3 spans 12 amino acids. Between the trimmed V and J ends, which lost 5 bases and 6 bases, there was a span of 8 bases. The germline V gene has CDR1 LNHNV and CDR2 YYDKDF (reference sequence). The CDR3 region has the DNA TGTGCCACCAGCGGGGCGGCCAATGAGCAGTTCTTC. Translated: CATSGAANEQFF.

This clonotype was recorded at least ten times. The chain couples TRBV5-1 to TRBJ2-1; D gene unclear. The CDR3 has 14 residues. CDR1 and CDR2 (germline): SGHRS, YFSETQ. Trimming removed 3 bases from V and 2 bases from J, with 9 bases in between. The CDR3 loop reads CASSSSPAYNEQFF. The CDR3 coding sequence is TGCGCCAGCAGCTCCTCCCCCGCCTACAATGAGCAGTTCTTC.

J is TRBJ2-7 and V is TRBV5-5, with D hard to call. Germline CDR1 is SGHKS and CDR2 is YYEKEE (reference sequence). The CDR3 length is 12 residues. Trimming cost V 4 bases and J 6 bases, with 11 bases left between them. CDR3 loop: CASSPHRGEQYF. CDR3 in DNA: TGTGCCAGCAGCCCCCACCGTGGCGAGCAGTACTTC. Combining the CDR3 with reference TRBV5-5 and TRBJ2-7 gives the whole variable domain DAGVTQSPTHLIKTRGQQVTLRCSPISGHKSVSWYQQVLGQGPQFIFQYYEKEERGRGNFPDRFSARQFPNYSSELNVNALLLGDSALYLCASSPHRGEQYFGPGTRLTVT.

This clonotype has just a few counts. The chain recombines TRBV6-5 with TRBJ1-1, with 7 nucleotides matching TRBD1. CDR1 is MNHEY, CDR2 SVGAGI, per germline. The CDR3 spans 14 residues. V lost 5 bases and J lost 1; bases outside the gene matches: 4. The CDR3 reads CASSQGGGNTEAFF. The CDR3 nucleotides read TGTGCCAGCAGTCAGGGGGGGGGGAACACTGAAGCTTTCTTT.

The chain couples TRBV6-5 to TRBJ2-2, with D possibly matching TRBD1 (6 bases). The CDR3 has 14 amino acids. Germline values: CDR1 MNHEY, CDR2 SVGAGI. V was cut by 2 bases and J by 6 bases, with 10 bases left in between. CDR3 sequence: CASSYNRVAGELFF. In DNA form, the CDR3 reads TGTGCCAGCAGTTACAACAGGGTAGCCGGGGAGCTGTTTTTT.